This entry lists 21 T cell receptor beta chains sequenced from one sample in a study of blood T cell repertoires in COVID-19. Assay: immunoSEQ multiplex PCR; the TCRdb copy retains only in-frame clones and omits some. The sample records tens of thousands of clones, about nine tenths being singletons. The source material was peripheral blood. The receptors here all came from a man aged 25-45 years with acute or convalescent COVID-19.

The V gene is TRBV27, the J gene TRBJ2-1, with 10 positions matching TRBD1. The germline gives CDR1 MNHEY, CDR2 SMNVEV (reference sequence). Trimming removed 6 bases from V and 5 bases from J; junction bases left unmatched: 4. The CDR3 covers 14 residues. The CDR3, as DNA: TGTGCCAGCAGAACGGACAGGGGGGACAATGAGCAGTTCTTC. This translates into CASRTDRGDNEQFF.

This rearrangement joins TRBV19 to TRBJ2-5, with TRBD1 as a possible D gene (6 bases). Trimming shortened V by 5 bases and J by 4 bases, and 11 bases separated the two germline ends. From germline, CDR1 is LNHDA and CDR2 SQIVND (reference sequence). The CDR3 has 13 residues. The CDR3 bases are TGTGCCAGTAGTTCAGGACAGAGAGAGACCCAGTACTTC. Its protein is CASSSGQRETQYF.

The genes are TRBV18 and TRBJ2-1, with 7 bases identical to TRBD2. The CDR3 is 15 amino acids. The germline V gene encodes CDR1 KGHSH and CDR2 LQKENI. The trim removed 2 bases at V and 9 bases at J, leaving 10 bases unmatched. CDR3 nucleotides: TGTGCCAGCTCACCAATGGGACTACGATCGGGTGAGCAGTTCTTC. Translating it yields CASSPMGLRSGEQFF. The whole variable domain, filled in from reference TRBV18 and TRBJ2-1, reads NAGVMQNPRHLVRRRGQEARLRCSPMKGHSHVYWYRQLPEEGLKFMVYLQKENIIDESGMPKERFSAEFPKEGPSILRIQQVVRGDSAAYFCASSPMGLRSGEQFFGPGTRLTVL.

Here the CDR3 reads CASTASEAGAHNEQFF. In nucleotides, the CDR3 is TGCGCCAGCACCGCCTCGGAAGCGGGGGCCCACAATGAGCAGTTCTTC. The rearrangement uses TRBV5-1 and TRBJ2-1; 8 bases are a match to TRBD2. V lost 6 bases and J lost 5; bases outside the gene matches: 13. The germline CDR1 and CDR2 sequences are SGHRS and YFSETQ. CDR3 length equals 16 residues.

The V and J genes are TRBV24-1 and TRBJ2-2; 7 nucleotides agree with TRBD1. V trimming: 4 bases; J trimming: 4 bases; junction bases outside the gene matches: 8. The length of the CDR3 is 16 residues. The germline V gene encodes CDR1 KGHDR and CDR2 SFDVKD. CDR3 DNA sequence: TGTGCCACCAGTGACTTGCCGGGACAGCCCACCGGGGAGCTGTTTTTT. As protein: CATSDLPGQPTGELFF.

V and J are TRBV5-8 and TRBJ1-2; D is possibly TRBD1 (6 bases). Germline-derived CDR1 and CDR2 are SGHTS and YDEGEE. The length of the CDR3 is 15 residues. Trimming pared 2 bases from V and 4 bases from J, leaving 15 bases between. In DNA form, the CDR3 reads TGTGCCAGCAGCTTATCCCCCGGGACAACCTATGGCTACACCTTC. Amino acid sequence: CASSLSPGTTYGYTF.

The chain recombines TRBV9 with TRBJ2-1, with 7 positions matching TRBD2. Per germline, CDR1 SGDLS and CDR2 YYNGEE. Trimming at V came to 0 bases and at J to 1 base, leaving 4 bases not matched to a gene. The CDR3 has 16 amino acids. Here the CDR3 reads CASSVGGGSSYNEQFF. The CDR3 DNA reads TGTGCCAGCAGCGTAGGGGGAGGGAGTTCCTACAATGAGCAGTTCTTC.

CDR3 nucleotides: TGTGCCAGCAGCTTAGGACAGGGGGCAAACACCATATATTTT. It codes for CASSLGQGANTIYF. V usage is TRBV11-2 and J usage is TRBJ1-3, with 10 bases aligning to TRBD1. The CDR3 length is 14 residues. V trimming: 1 base; J trimming: 6 bases; junction bases outside the gene matches: 0. CDR1 is SGHAT and CDR2 is FQNNGV in the germline V gene.

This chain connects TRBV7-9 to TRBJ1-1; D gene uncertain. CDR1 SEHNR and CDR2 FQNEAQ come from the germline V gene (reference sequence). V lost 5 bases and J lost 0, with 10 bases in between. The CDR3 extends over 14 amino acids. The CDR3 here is CASSLLTVNTEAFF. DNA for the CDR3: TGTGCCAGCAGCCTACTCACCGTGAACACTGAAGCTTTCTTT.

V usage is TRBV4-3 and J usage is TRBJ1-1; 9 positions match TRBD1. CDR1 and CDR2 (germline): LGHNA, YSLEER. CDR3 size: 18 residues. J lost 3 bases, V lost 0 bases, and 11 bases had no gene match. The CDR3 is CASSQEGQGSKGDTEAFF. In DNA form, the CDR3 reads TGCGCCAGCAGCCAAGAGGGACAGGGAAGTAAGGGTGACACTGAAGCTTTCTTT.

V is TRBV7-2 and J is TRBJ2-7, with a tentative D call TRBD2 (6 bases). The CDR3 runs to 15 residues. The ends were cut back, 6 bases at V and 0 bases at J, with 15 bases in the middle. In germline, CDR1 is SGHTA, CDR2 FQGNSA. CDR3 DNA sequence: TGTGCCAGCAGTTTAAATAGCGGCCCCTCCTACGAGCAGTACTTC. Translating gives CASSLNSGPSYEQYF.

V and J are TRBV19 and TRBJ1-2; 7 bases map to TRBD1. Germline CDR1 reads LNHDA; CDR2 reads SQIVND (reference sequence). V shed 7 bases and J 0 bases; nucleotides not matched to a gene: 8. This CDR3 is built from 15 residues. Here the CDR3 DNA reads TGTGCCAGTAAGGGACAGCTTTCTGCTAACTATGGCTACACCTTC. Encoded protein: CASKGQLSANYGYTF.

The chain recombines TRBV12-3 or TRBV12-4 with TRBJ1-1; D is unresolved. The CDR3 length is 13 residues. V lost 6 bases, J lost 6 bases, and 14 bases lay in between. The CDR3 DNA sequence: TGTGCCAGCAGCCCGGGTTATGTCGCTGAAGCTTTCTTT. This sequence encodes CASSPGYVAEAFF.

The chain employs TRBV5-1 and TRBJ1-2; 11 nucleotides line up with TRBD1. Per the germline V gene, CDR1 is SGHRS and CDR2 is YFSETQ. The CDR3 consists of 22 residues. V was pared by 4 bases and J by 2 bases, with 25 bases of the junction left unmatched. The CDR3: CASSQNDLGQGANLVPNYGYTF. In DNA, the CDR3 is TGCGCCAGCAGCCAAAATGACCTAGGACAGGGGGCGAATCTTGTTCCCAACTATGGCTACACCTTC. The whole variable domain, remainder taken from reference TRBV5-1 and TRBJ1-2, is KAGVTQTPRYLIKTRGQQVTLSCSPISGHRSVSWYQQTPGQGLQFLFEYFSETQRNKGNFPGRFSGRQFSNSRSEMNVSTLELGDSALYLCASSQNDLGQGANLVPNYGYTFGSGTRLTVV.

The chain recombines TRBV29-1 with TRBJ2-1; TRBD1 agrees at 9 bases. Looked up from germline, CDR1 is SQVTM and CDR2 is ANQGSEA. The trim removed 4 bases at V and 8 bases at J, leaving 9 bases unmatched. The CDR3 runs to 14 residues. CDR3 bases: TGCAGCGTTGTGGGACAGGGACGAGGGGATGAGCAGTTCTTC. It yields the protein CSVVGQGRGDEQFF.

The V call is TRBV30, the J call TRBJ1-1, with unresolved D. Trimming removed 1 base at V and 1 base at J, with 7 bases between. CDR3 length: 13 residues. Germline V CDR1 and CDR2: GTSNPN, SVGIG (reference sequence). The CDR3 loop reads CAWSGNRNTEAFF. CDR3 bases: TGTGCCTGGAGTGGAAACAGGAACACTGAAGCTTTCTTT.

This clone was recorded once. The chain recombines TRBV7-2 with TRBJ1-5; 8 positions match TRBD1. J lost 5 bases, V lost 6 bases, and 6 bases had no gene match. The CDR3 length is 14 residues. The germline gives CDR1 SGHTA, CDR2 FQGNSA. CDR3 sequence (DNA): TGTGCCAGCAGAACAGGGGGGGGCGATCAGCCCCAGCATTTT. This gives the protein CASRTGGGDQPQHF.

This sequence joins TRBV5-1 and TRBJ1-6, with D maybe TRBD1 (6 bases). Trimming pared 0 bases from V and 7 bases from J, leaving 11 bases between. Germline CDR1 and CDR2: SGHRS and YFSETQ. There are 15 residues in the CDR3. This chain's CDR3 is CASSLDGQTNSPLHF. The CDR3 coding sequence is TGCGCCAGCAGCTTGGATGGACAGACAAATTCACCCCTCCACTTT.

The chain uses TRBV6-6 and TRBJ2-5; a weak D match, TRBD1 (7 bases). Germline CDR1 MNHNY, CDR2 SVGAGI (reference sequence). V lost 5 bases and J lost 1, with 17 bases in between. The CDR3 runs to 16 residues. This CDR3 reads CASSLGGGRGQETQYF. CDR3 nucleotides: TGTGCCAGCAGTCTCGGAGGGGGCAGGGGCCAAGAGACCCAGTACTTC.

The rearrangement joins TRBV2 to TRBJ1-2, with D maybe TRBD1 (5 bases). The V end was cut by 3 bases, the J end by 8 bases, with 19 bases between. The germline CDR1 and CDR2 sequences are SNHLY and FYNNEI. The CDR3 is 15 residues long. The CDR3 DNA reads TGTGCCAGCAGTGACGTCCGAACACAGGTGGGAGGCTACACCTTC. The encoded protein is CASSDVRTQVGGYTF.

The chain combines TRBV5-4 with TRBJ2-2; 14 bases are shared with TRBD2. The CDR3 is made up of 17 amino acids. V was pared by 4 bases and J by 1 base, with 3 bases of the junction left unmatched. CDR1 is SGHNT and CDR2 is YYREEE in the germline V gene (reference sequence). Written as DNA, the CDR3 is TGTGCCAGCAGCCCCGGGACTAGCGGGAGGAACACCGGGGAGCTGTTTTTT. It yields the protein CASSPGTSGRNTGELFF.